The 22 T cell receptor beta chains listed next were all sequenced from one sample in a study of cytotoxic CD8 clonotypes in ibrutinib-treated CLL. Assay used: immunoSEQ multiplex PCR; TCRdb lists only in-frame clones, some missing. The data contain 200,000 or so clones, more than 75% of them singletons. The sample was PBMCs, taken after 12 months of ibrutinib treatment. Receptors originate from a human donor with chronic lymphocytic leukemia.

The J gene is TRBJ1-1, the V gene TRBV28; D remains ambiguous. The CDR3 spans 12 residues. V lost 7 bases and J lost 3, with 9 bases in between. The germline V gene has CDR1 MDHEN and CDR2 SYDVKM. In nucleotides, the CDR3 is TGTGCCAGCATCAGGTGGGACACTGAAGCTTTCTTT. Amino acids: CASIRWDTEAFF.

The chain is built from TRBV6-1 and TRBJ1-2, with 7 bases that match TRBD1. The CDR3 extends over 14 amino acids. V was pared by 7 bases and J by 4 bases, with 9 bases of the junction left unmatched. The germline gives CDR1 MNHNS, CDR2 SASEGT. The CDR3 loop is CASISRDRTYGYTF. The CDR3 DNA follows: TGTGCCAGCATCAGCAGGGACAGAACCTATGGCTACACCTTC.

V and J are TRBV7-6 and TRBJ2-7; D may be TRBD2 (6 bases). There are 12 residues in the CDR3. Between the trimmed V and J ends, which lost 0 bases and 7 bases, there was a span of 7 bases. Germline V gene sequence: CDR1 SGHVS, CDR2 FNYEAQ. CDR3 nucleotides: TGTGCCAGCAGCTTAGCTGGGGGGGAGCAGTACTTC. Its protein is CASSLAGGEQYF.

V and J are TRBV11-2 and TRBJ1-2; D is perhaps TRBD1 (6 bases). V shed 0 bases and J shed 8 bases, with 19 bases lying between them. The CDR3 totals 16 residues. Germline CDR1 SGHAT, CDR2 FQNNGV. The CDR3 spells CASSLEAGEGRGGYTF. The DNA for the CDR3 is TGTGCCAGCAGCTTAGAGGCAGGGGAGGGCCGTGGAGGCTACACCTTC.

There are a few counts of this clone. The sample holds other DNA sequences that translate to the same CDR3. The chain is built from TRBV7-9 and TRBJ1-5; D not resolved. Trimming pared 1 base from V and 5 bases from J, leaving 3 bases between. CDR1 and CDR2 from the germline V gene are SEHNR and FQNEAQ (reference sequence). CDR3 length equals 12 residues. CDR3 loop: CASSLGDQPQHF. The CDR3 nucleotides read TGTGCCAGCAGCTTAGGTGATCAGCCCCAGCATTTT.

The CDR3 DNA is TGTGCCAGCAGCTTTGATGAGGGGATCACCTACGAGCAGTACTTC. Residues: CASSFDEGITYEQYF. The chain carries TRBV5-6 and TRBJ2-7, with D possibly called TRBD1 or TRBD2 (5 bases each). Germline V lookup: CDR1 SGHDT, CDR2 YYEEEE. The V and J ends lost 2 bases and 2 bases respectively, with 14 bases between them. CDR3 size: 15 residues.

This CDR3 is CASSSLGRGATYNEQFF. DNA of the CDR3: TGTGCCAGCAGCTCCCTGGGGAGGGGGGCCACCTACAATGAGCAGTTCTTC. The rearrangement joins TRBV7-6 to TRBJ2-1; D perhaps matches TRBD2 (7 bases). CDR1 is SGHVS and CDR2 is FNYEAQ in the germline V gene. V was trimmed by 4 bases and J by 2 bases, leaving 18 bases between them. This CDR3 is 17 amino acids long.

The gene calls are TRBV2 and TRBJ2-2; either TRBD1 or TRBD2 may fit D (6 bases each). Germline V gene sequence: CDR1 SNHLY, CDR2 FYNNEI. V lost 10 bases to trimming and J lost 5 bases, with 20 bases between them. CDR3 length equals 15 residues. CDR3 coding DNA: TGTGCCACGTACGGAACTAGGGGGGAAACCGGGGAGCTGTTTTTT. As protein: CATYGTRGETGELFF.

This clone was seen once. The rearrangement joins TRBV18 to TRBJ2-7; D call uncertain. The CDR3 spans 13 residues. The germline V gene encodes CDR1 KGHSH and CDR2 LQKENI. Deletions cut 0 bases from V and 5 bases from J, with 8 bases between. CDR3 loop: CASSPPWANEQYF. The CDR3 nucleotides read TGTGCCAGCTCACCACCCTGGGCAAACGAGCAGTACTTC.

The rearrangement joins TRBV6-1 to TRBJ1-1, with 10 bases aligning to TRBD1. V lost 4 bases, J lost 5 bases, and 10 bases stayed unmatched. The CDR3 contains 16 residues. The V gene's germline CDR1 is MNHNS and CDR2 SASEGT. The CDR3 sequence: CASSAAGTGVQTEAFF. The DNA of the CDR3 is TGTGCCAGCAGTGCCGCGGGGACAGGGGTGCAAACTGAAGCTTTCTTT.

The CDR3 reads CASSQERGAGQYF. DNA for the CDR3: TGTGCCAGCAGCCAAGAGAGAGGTGCGGGGCAGTACTTC. The chain has TRBV14 and TRBJ2-7; possibly TRBD2 for D (5 bases). V dropped 0 bases and J dropped 9 bases, with 12 bases sitting between them. Germline loops: CDR1 SGHDN, CDR2 FVKESK. The CDR3 runs 13 residues.

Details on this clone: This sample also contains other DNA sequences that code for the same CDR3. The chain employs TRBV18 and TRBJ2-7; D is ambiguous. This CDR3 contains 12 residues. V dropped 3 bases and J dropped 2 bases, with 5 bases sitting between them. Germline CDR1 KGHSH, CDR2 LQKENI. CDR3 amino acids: CASSPSAYEQYF. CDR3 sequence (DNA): TGTGCCAGCTCACCTTCAGCCTACGAGCAGTACTTC.

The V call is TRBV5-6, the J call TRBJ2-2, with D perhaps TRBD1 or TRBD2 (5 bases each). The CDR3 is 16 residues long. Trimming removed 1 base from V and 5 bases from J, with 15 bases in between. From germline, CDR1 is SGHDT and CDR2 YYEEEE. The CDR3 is CASSLSMRGGTGELFF. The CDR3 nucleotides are TGTGCCAGCAGCTTGAGTATGAGGGGTGGTACCGGGGAGCTGTTTTTT.

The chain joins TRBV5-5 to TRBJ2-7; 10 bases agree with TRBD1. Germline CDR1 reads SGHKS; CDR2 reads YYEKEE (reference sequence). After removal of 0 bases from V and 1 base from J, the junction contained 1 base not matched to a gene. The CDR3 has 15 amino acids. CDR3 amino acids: CASSLGGQGSYEQYF. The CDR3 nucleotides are TGTGCCAGCAGCTTGGGGGGACAGGGGTCCTACGAGCAGTACTTC.

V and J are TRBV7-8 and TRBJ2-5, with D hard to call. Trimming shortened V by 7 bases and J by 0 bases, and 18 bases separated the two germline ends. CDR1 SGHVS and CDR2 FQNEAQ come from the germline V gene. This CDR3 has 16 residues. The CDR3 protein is CASMQLGSKHQETQYF. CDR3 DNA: TGTGCCAGCATGCAGTTAGGCTCTAAACACCAAGAGACCCAGTACTTC.

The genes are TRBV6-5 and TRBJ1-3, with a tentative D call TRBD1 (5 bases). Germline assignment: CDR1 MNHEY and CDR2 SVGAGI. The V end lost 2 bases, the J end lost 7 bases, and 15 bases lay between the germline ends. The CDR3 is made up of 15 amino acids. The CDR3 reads CASSYGVVEGNTIYF. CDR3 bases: TGTGCCAGCAGTTACGGGGTTGTCGAGGGGAACACCATATATTTT.

The CDR3 protein is CASRDGTGGGYGYTF. CDR3 bases: TGTGCCAGCAGAGACGGGACAGGGGGAGGCTATGGCTACACCTTC. The V gene is TRBV28, the J gene TRBJ1-2, with 11 bases fitting TRBD1. Germline V gene data show CDR1 as MDHEN and CDR2 as SYDVKM. Germline trimming cut 6 bases from V and 4 bases from J; bases unmatched to any gene: 7. This CDR3 comprises 15 residues.

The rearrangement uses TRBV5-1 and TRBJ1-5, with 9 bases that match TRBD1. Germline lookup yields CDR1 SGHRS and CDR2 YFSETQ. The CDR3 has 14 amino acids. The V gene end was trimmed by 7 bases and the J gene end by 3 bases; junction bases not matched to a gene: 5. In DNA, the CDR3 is TGCGCCAGCTCACAGGGGGCCCCCAATCAGCCCCAGCATTTT. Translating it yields CASSQGAPNQPQHF.

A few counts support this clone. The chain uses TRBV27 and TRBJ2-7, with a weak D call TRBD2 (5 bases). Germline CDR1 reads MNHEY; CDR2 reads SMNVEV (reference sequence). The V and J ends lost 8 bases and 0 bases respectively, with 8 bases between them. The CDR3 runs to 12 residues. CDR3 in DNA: TGTGCCAGCTCCGGGAACTCCTACGAGCAGTACTTC. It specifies CASSGNSYEQYF.

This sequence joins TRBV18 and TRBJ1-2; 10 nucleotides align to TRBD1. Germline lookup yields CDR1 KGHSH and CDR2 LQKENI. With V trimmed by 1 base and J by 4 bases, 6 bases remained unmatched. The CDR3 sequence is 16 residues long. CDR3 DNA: TGTGCCAGCTCACCACTTGACAGGGGGCGCCCCTATGGCTACACCTTC. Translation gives CASSPLDRGRPYGYTF.

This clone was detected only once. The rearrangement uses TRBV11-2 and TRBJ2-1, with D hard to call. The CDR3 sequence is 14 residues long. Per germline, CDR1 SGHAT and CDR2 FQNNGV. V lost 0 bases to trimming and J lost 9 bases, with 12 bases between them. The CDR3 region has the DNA TGTGCCAGCAGCTTAGATCAGGTAGGGCCTGAGCAGTTCTTC. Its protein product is CASSLDQVGPEQFF. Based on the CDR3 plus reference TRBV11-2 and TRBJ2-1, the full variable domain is EAGVAQSPRYKIIEKRQSVAFWCNPISGHATLYWYQQILGQGPKLLIQFQNNGVVDDSQLPKDRFSAERLKGVDSTLKIQPAKLEDSAVYLCASSLDQVGPEQFFGPGTRLTVL.

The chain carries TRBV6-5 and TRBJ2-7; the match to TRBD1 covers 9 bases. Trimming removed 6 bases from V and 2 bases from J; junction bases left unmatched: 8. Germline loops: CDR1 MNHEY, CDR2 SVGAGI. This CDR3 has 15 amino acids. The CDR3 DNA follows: TGTGCCAGCAGGGAACAGGGGGCTCCCCCCTACGAGCAGTACTTC. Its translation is CASREQGAPPYEQYF.